This TCR beta chain appears in the sequencing data of a study of blood T cell repertoires in COVID-19. Germline-derived CDR1 and CDR2 are LGHDT and YNNKEL (reference sequence). The V gene end was trimmed by 2 bases and the J gene end by 2 bases; junction bases not matched to a gene: 2. CDR3 length equals 15 residues. Method: immunoSEQ multiplex PCR; TCRdb's copy keeps in-frame clones and lacks some. Of roughly 120,000 clones in the sample, over 80% were seen once. Sequenced input: peripheral blood. The rearrangement links TRBV3-1 (or the pseudogene TRBV3-2) to TRBJ2-3; 9 nucleotides agree with TRBD2. This TCR derives from a woman between 65 and 79 years old with acute or convalescent COVID-19. CDR3 nucleotides: TGTGCCAGCAGCCAATTAGCGGGAGTCACAGATACGCAGTATTTT. Amino acid sequence: CASSQLAGVTDTQYF.